The 17 T cell receptor beta chains presented below share a single source sample, sequenced in a study of cytomegalovirus exposure and HLA in healthy donors. The method was immunoSEQ multiplex PCR; TCRdb's version includes in-frame clones alone and lacks a portion of them. Of 200,000 to 250,000 clones listed, 80% to 85% were seen once; the top ten hold roughly an eighth. Sample: PBMCs. These receptors came from a woman in her 30s in good health and CMV-seropositive.

Comment on this clone: The junction departs from germline at one end; a sequencing error may be responsible. The gene calls are TRBV30 and TRBJ1-2; possible D gene TRBD1, 6 bases. CDR1 is GTSNPN, CDR2 SVGIG, per germline (reference sequence). The length of the CDR3 is 13 residues. The CDR3 region has the DNA TGTGCCTGGAGCCCTCCTACAGGGAAAGCTACTTCCTTC. Amino acid sequence: CAWSPPTGKATSF.

This rearrangement joins TRBV2 to TRBJ2-1; 8 bases line up with TRBD2. The CDR3 sequence is 14 residues long. Germline CDR1 SNHLY, CDR2 FYNNEI. The V gene end was trimmed by 6 bases and the J gene end by 7 bases; junction bases not matched to a gene: 8. As DNA, the CDR3 is TGTGCCAGCAGACGACTAGCGCCGGGGAATGAGCAGTTCTTC. Protein product: CASRRLAPGNEQFF.

V usage is TRBV4-1 and J usage is TRBJ2-2; possible D gene TRBD1, 6 bases. The CDR3 has 15 residues. V was cut by 6 bases and J by 4 bases, with 15 bases left in between. CDR1 and CDR2 (germline): MGHRA, YSYEKL. The CDR3 is CASRTGTMGTGELFF. CDR3 nucleotide sequence: TGCGCCAGCAGGACGGGGACAATGGGCACCGGGGAGCTGTTTTTT.

V gene TRBV13 combines with J gene TRBJ2-7; either TRBD1 or TRBD2 may fit D (7 bases each). Deletions cut 2 bases from V and 0 bases from J, with 20 bases between. This CDR3 region has 18 residues. Germline-derived CDR1 and CDR2 are PRHDT and FYEKMQ (reference sequence). The CDR3 is CASSLLQGRGGSSYEQYF. The CDR3 bases are TGTGCCAGCAGCTTATTACAGGGGCGGGGCGGGAGCTCCTACGAGCAGTACTTC.

The gene calls are TRBV30 and TRBJ2-2; D gene unclear. This CDR3 is built from 11 residues. The germline CDR1 and CDR2 sequences are GTSNPN and SVGIG (reference sequence). The V and J ends lost 5 bases and 5 bases respectively, with 6 bases between them. CDR3 nucleotide sequence: TGTGCCTGGCTCCTTACCGGGGAGCTGTTTTTT. Translated: CAWLLTGELFF.

J is TRBJ2-1 and V is TRBV6-5; 8 bases map to TRBD2. Germline lookup yields CDR1 MNHEY and CDR2 SVGAGI. V shed 6 bases and J 2 bases; nucleotides not matched to a gene: 6. CDR3 size: 15 residues. The CDR3 loop is CASRYGTSPYNEQFF. The CDR3 DNA reads as TGTGCCAGCAGGTACGGGACTAGTCCCTACAATGAGCAGTTCTTC.

The V gene is TRBV9, the J gene TRBJ2-1; no clear D gene. The V and J ends lost 4 bases and 5 bases respectively, with 13 bases between them. This CDR3 region has 14 residues. Germline values: CDR1 SGDLS, CDR2 YYNGEE. As DNA, the CDR3 is TGTGCCAGCAGCACCTACGGTCCTGACAATGAGCAGTTCTTC. Its protein is CASSTYGPDNEQFF.

As to this clone: This sample includes further DNA sequences coding for the same CDR3. The V gene is TRBV30, the J gene TRBJ1-4; D unclear. This CDR3 has 13 amino acids. In germline, CDR1 is GTSNPN, CDR2 SVGIG (reference sequence). Trimming took off 0 bases at V and 8 bases at J, with 10 bases between the two ends. The CDR3 loop reads CAWSVGGGEKLFF. The CDR3 DNA sequence: TGTGCCTGGAGTGTCGGAGGTGGCGAAAAACTGTTTTTT.

This clone was detected only a few times. The chain has TRBV6-6 and TRBJ1-5, with no clear D. CDR1 MNHNY and CDR2 SVGAGI come from the germline V gene (reference sequence). The CDR3 totals 13 residues. V shed 6 bases and J shed 4 bases, with 10 bases lying between them. This chain's CDR3 is CASRPEFNQPQHF. The CDR3 DNA reads as TGTGCCAGCAGGCCGGAGTTTAATCAGCCCCAGCATTTT.

The V call is TRBV6-6, the J call TRBJ1-1, with D unclear. Trimming removed 6 bases from V and 5 bases from J, with 13 bases in between. Germline loops: CDR1 MNHNY, CDR2 SVGAGI (reference sequence). The CDR3 is made up of 13 amino acids. The CDR3 nucleotides are TGTGCCAGCAGCCGTGACCGGAGGACTGAAGCTTTCTTT. Residues: CASSRDRRTEAFF.

This CDR3 reads CASSLDGYTEAFF. The CDR3 DNA is TGTGCCAGCAGCTTGGACGGCTACACTGAAGCTTTCTTT. The J gene is TRBJ1-1, the V gene TRBV5-4; no firm D call. CDR1 is SGHNT and CDR2 is YYREEE in the germline V gene (reference sequence). V dropped 0 bases and J dropped 3 bases, with 6 bases sitting between them. This CDR3 is 13 amino acids long.

The chain recombines TRBV27 with TRBJ1-2; no firm D call. Looked up from germline, CDR1 is MNHEY and CDR2 is SMNVEV (reference sequence). This CDR3 is built from 15 residues. Trimming stripped 5 bases from V and 2 bases from J, with 15 bases between. The CDR3 is CASSLTGSRNYGYTF. DNA of the CDR3: TGTGCCAGCAGTCTGACCGGGTCTCGGAACTATGGCTACACCTTC.

The genes are TRBV27 and TRBJ1-5; 7 bases match TRBD1. V lost 8 bases to trimming and J lost 2 bases; unmatched junction nucleotides: 18. This CDR3 contains 18 residues. Germline V gene data show CDR1 as MNHEY and CDR2 as SMNVEV (reference sequence). The CDR3 nucleotides read TGTGCCAGCCGAGGTATGGCAGGGGGAAACCTGGGCAATCAGCCCCAGCATTTT. Translating gives CASRGMAGGNLGNQPQHF.

The J gene is TRBJ2-7, the V gene TRBV7-9; the match to TRBD2 covers 7 bases. Unmatched junction bases numbered 3, after V lost 4 bases and J lost 3 bases. Looked up from germline, CDR1 is SEHNR and CDR2 is FQNEAQ (reference sequence). The CDR3 sequence is 13 residues long. CDR3 bases: TGTGCCAGCAGCTCCGGCGGGGGCTACGAGCAGTACTTC. Translation gives CASSSGGGYEQYF.

This chain joins TRBV5-1 and TRBJ1-2; no clear D. Per the germline V gene, CDR1 is SGHRS and CDR2 is YFSETQ. Trimming left V 4 bases short and J 4 bases short, with 17 bases between. CDR3 length equals 15 residues. CDR3 loop: CASSPEDGEFYGYTF. The CDR3 DNA is TGCGCCAGCAGCCCGGAGGACGGAGAATTCTATGGCTACACCTTC.

This chain links TRBV25-1 with TRBJ1-1; D is unresolved. Between the trimmed V and J ends, which lost 10 bases and 0 bases, there was a span of 12 bases. This CDR3 is built from 13 residues. Germline lookup yields CDR1 MGHDK and CDR2 SYGVNS. DNA for the CDR3: TGTGCCATTCCTCCTGCAGTGAACACTGAAGCTTTCTTT. It is translated as CAIPPAVNTEAFF.

This chain uses TRBV28 with TRBJ1-5; the D gene is possibly TRBD1 (6 bases). The V end was cut by 8 bases, the J end by 4 bases, with 18 bases between. The germline V gene encodes CDR1 MDHEN and CDR2 SYDVKM. The length of the CDR3 is 15 residues. CDR3 DNA sequence: TGTGCCAGCTGGATCAGGGGAGAGTGGAATCAGCCCCAGCATTTT. Its translation is CASWIRGEWNQPQHF.